The clone carrying this TCR beta chain has just a few counts. Its antigen is currently unknown. After 5'RACE with constant-segment primers, TCR alpha and TCR beta cDNA libraries carrying sample barcodes and UMIs were obtained. TCRdb processed the 5' RACE reads anew with MiXCR; each CDR3 protein has one entry. The sample carries about 390,000 distinct CDR3 sequences, roughly 15% recorded once. The data are from a study of T-cell memory formation after mild COVID-19. Study-wide background: The study found TCR clusters largely donor specific. Overall study findings and caveats: Cross-reactive memory appears to have joined, as suggested by some responding clones showing up in pre-infection memory.

This TCR came from a man younger than 35 who had mild COVID-19 (a few samples of this study predate the infection). Cell type and time point are not known. The sample taken for sequencing was PBMCs or a T cell subset sorted from them (not recorded which).

The CDR3 spells CASAGVGAYNEQFF. The CDR3 nucleotides are TGTGCCAGCGCGGGGGTTGGGGCCTACAATGAGCAGTTCTTC. This rearrangement joins TRBV11-2 to TRBJ2-1; 7 nucleotides align to TRBD2. The CDR3 loop spans 14 amino acids. With 8 bases clipped from V and 2 bases from J, the junction kept 6 bases outside the gene matches. The germline gives CDR1 SGHAT, CDR2 FQNNGV.